The rows below give T cell receptor beta chains drawn from one sample of a study of T cell changes during pregnancy in multiple sclerosis. The repertoire was sequenced with immunoSEQ multiplex PCR; TCRdb's copy has only in-frame clones and lacks some. This sample yields about 32,000 clones, of which 93% are seen a single time; approximately 0.41% belongs to the top ten. The sequences come from CD4+ T cells from peripheral blood mononuclear cells, collected in the second trimester of pregnancy. These receptors all come from a female donor with multiple sclerosis, enrolled in a pregnancy study. CDR3s include the opening cysteine and the closing phenylalanine or tryptophan. Each record gives: D gene, clone size, J gene, V gene, CDR3 DNA, CDR3 protein. D genes are given only for firm matches. Not every row has a clone size; where given, it reads once, few, many or a size class.

-,-,TRBJ2-2,TRBV6-1,TGTGCCAGCAGTGAAGCGTTATATTCAGGGAACACCGGGGAGCTGTTTTTT,CASSEALYSGNTGELFF
-,-,TRBJ2-7,TRBV6-1,TGTGCCAGCAGTGAATTACAGAGAAGCGAGCAGTACTTC,CASSELQRSEQYF
TRBD1,-,TRBJ2-7,TRBV18,TGTGCCAGCTCACCTCCCATCGGGGACAGGGGGCCTATCTACGAGCAGTACTTC,CASSPPIGDRGPIYEQYF
-,-,TRBJ2-3,TRBV28,TGTGCCAGCAGTCTCCTCACAGATACGCAGTATTTT,CASSLLTDTQYF
TRBD1,-,TRBJ2-3,TRBV5-1,TGCGCCAGCAGCTTGGGGACAGGCGATACGCAGTATTTT,CASSLGTGDTQYF
-,-,TRBJ2-2,TRBV2,TGTGCCAGTCATAAGGACAGTACCGGGGAGCTGTTTTTT,CASHKDSTGELFF
TRBD2,-,TRBJ2-2,TRBV6-1,TGTGCCAGCATAAGAGCGGGAGCCACCGGGGAGCTGTTTTTT,CASIRAGATGELFF
TRBD2,-,TRBJ2-3,TRBV5-1,TGCGCCAGCAGCTTGACCGGGAGGGGCACAGATACGCAGTATTTT,CASSLTGRGTDTQYF
TRBD2,once,TRBJ2-1,TRBV19,TGTGCCAGTAGTATATCGGTACTAGCGGGAGGGAATGAGCAGTTCTTC,CASSISVLAGGNEQFF
TRBD2,-,TRBJ2-1,TRBV11-3,TGTGCCAGCAGCCTTAGCGGGGGGACCTACAATGAGCAGTTCTTC,CASSLSGGTYNEQFF
-,-,TRBJ2-7,TRBV29-1,TGCAGCGTTCAAAAGGGGGCCTACGAGCAGTACTTC,CSVQKGAYEQYF
-,-,TRBJ2-1,TRBV2,TGTGCCAGCATGGCTAGCTCCTACAATGAGCAGTTCTTC,CASMASSYNEQFF
-,-,TRBJ2-5,TRBV7-7,TGTGCCAGCAGTAGCCGGTACTCCAGAAAAGAAGAGACCCAGTACTTC,CASSSRYSRKEETQYF
-,-,TRBJ2-1,TRBV5-1,TGCGCCAGCAGCTTTGTGGGGACTTCCTACAATGAGCAGTTCTTC,CASSFVGTSYNEQFF
TRBD1,-,TRBJ2-7,TRBV12-5,TGTGCTAGTGGTTTGGTACTTGGACAGGGGGCGCTGACTCGCGAGCAGTACTTC,CASGLVLGQGALTREQYF
-,-,TRBJ2-4,TRBV6-1,TGTGCCAGCGGACAGAATTTCCTTCAGTACTTC,CASGQNFLQYF
-,-,TRBJ1-5,TRBV5-6,TGTGCCAGCAGCTTGGGGCCCAATCAGCCCCAGCATTTT,CASSLGPNQPQHF
-,-,TRBJ2-4,TRBV5-8,TGTGCCAGCAGCTTGGGGCGGCTAGGAGGAAACATTCAGTACTTC,CASSLGRLGGNIQYF
-,-,TRBJ2-4,TRBV2,TGTGCCAGCAGTGTTGGAGTGCTGGATCAGTACTTC,CASSVGVLDQYF
TRBD1,-,TRBJ2-1,TRBV7-8,TGTGCCATCCCCAGGGGGCGGAGATACAATGAGCAGTTCTTC,CAIPRGRRYNEQFF
TRBD1,once,TRBJ1-4,TRBV6-5,TGTGCCAGCAGTTACTCCGGGACAGTTAATGAAAAACTGTTTTTT,CASSYSGTVNEKLFF
TRBD1,-,TRBJ1-5,TRBV4-1,TGCGCCAGCAGCCAGGGACAGGGGGCTTGGGGGCCCCAGCATTTT,CASSQGQGAWGPQHF
-,-,TRBJ2-7,TRBV5-4,TGTGCCAGCAGCCCCGGACAGTTATACGAGCAGTACTTC,CASSPGQLYEQYF
-,-,TRBJ1-2,TRBV5-6,TGTGCCAGCAGCTTGGTCGGACAGAGCTACACCTTC,CASSLVGQSYTF
-,-,TRBJ2-1,TRBV27,TGTGCCAGCAGTTTTAGACTCTCCCGCTCCTACAATGAGCAGTTCTTC,CASSFRLSRSYNEQFF
TRBD1,-,TRBJ1-1,TRBV29-1,TGCAGCGTCCGACAGGGGGTTGAAGCTTTCTTT,CSVRQGVEAFF
TRBD2,-,TRBJ2-5,TRBV9,TGTGCCAGCAGCGTGGGACTAGCGGGAAAAACACAAGAGACCCAGTACTTC,CASSVGLAGKTQETQYF
-,once,TRBJ1-5,TRBV28,TGTGCCAGCAGTTCCCCCGGACAGAATAGCAATCAGCCCCAGCATTTT,CASSSPGQNSNQPQHF
-,-,TRBJ1-5,TRBV6-1,TGTGCCAGCAGTGAATCTCCCTCCCTCCAGCCCCAGCATTTT,CASSESPSLQPQHF
TRBD2,-,TRBJ2-3,TRBV6-1,TGTGCCAGCAGTGTGAGGCTAGCGGAGGGAGCACCAGATACGCAGTATTTT,CASSVRLAEGAPDTQYF
-,-,TRBJ2-3,TRBV7-2,TGTGCCAGCCGCCCCGGGGGGCTGGGTACGCAGTATTTT,CASRPGGLGTQYF
TRBD2,-,TRBJ2-1,TRBV11-3,TGTGCCAGCAGCGCATCCGGGGGCGGGGGGGGATCGGGGAATGAGCAGTTCTTC,CASSASGGGGGSGNEQFF
-,-,TRBJ2-7,TRBV6-6,TGTGCCAGCAGCCCTCCACAGGGCTACGAGCAGTACTTC,CASSPPQGYEQYF
TRBD1,once,TRBJ2-7,TRBV28,TGTGCCAGCAGCCCGGCCGGGACAGGGACCTACGAGCAGTACTTC,CASSPAGTGTYEQYF
TRBD2,-,TRBJ2-5,TRBV5-1,TGCGCCAGCAGCCGCGGGACTAGCGGGAGAGAGACCCAGTACTTC,CASSRGTSGRETQYF
-,-,TRBJ2-7,TRBV30,TGTGCCTGGACAGTCGGGAAGTACGAGCAGTACTTC,CAWTVGKYEQYF
-,-,TRBJ1-3,TRBV6-1,TGTGCCAGCAGTGAAAGCCCCGCGACTGCCTCTGGAAACACCATATATTTT,CASSESPATASGNTIYF
TRBD1,-,TRBJ2-1,TRBV19,TGTGCCAGTAGTACTAGGACAGGGGGGTACAATGAGCAGTTCTTC,CASSTRTGGYNEQFF
-,-,TRBJ2-1,TRBV18,TGTGCCAGCTCCCCGTCCCCTATCGTTAATGAGCAGTTCTTC,CASSPSPIVNEQFF
TRBD2,-,TRBJ2-5,TRBV19,TGTGCCAGTAGTCTAGCGGGAGTAAACCAAGAGACCCAGTACTTC,CASSLAGVNQETQYF
TRBD2,-,TRBJ2-5,TRBV4-1,TGCGCCAGCAGCCAAGAAGGGACTAGCGGGACGTTCCAAGAGACCCAGTACTTC,CASSQEGTSGTFQETQYF
TRBD1,-,TRBJ2-7,TRBV18,TGTGCCAGCTCACCGGGACAGGGGGAATCCTACGAGCAGTACTTC,CASSPGQGESYEQYF
-,-,TRBJ1-5,TRBV30,TGTGCCTGGAGTCCGGGGTTCTCCCGCAATCAGCCCCAGCATTTT,CAWSPGFSRNQPQHF
TRBD2,-,TRBJ2-7,TRBV4-2,TGTGCCAGCAGCCTTAGCGGGACCGCCTACGAGCAGTACTTC,CASSLSGTAYEQYF
TRBD1,few,TRBJ1-5,TRBV19,TGTGCCAGTACCCAGGGGGCAGGATTGCCCCAGCATTTT,CASTQGAGLPQHF
TRBD1,-,TRBJ1-1,TRBV9,TGTGCCAGCAGCGTAGATCCAGGGACAGGGGTGAACACTGAAGCTTTCTTT,CASSVDPGTGVNTEAFF
TRBD2,once,TRBJ2-1,TRBV4-1,TGCGCCAGCAGCCAAGGCGGCGGGAGGGCGCGTGAGCAGTTCTTC,CASSQGGGRAREQFF
TRBD1,-,TRBJ2-2,TRBV5-1,TGCGCCAGCAGCTGGCGGACAGGCTTCAAGCAGACGAACACCGGGGAGCTGTTTTTT,CASSWRTGFKQTNTGELFF
TRBD1,-,TRBJ1-2,TRBV6-4,TGTGCCAGCAGCCTTACAGGGGGCCTCGGCTATGGCTACACCTTC,CASSLTGGLGYGYTF
TRBD2,-,TRBJ2-5,TRBV27,TGTGCCAGCAGCCCTACCCCCGGGACTAGCGGGAGAAGCGAGACCCAGTACTTC,CASSPTPGTSGRSETQYF